This T cell receptor beta chain derives from a study of control samples from healthy donors and cancer patients. Assay used: immunoSEQ multiplex PCR; TCRdb lists only in-frame clones, some missing. The table lists approximately 150,000 clones, 88% of them singletons. This receptor was taken from a man aged 18 to 29 in good health. The sample consisted of blood.

The CDR3 spells CASSTRTSGRQETQYF. CDR3 nucleotide sequence: TGTGCCAGTAGTACCCGGACTAGCGGGAGACAAGAGACCCAGTACTTC. The rearrangement links TRBV19 to TRBJ2-5, with 13 bases matching TRBD2. The V segment lost 4 bases and the J segment 2 bases; nucleotides outside the gene matches: 4. The CDR3 contains 16 residues. Germline CDR1 is LNHDA and CDR2 is SQIVND (reference sequence).